This T cell receptor (beta chain) was identified during a study of T cell responses to AZD1222 COVID-19 vaccine. Study-level findings and limits: Regions 160-218 and 743-854 dominated among vaccine-associated CD4 TCRs spanning spike. Clonal diversity was possibly underestimated, and the donors were mostly white British, with more females.

Turning to this clone: Its target is not known.

The CDR3 is 14 residues long. In germline, CDR1 is SGHTA, CDR2 FQGNSA. Trimming cost V 4 bases and J 2 bases; bases outside gene matches: 4. The assay was immunoSEQ multiplex PCR, and TCRdb's table has in-frame clones only and misses some. The sample has roughly 77,000 clones, 90% seen once; the top ten hold about 5.2%. The input for sequencing was peripheral blood, taken on day 0 of AZD1222 vaccination. V and J are TRBV7-2 and TRBJ2-7; 8 nucleotides align to TRBD2. The TCR originated in an adult in good health. The CDR3 loop reads CASSWTGGAYEQYF. The CDR3 DNA is TGTGCCAGCAGCTGGACGGGGGGGGCCTACGAGCAGTACTTC.